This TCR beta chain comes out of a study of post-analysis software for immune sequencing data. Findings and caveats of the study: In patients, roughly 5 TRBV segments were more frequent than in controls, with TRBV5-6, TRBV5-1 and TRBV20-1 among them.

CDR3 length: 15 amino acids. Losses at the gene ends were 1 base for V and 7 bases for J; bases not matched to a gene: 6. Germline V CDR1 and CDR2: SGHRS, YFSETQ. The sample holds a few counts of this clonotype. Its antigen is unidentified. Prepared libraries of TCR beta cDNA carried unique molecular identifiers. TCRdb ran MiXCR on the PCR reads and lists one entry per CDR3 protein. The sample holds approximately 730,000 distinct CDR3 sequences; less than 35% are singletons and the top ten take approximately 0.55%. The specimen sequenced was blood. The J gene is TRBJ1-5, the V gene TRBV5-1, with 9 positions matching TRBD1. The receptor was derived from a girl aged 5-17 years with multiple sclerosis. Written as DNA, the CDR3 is TGCGCCAGCAGCTTGACCACAGGGGGCGACCAGCCCCAGCATTTT. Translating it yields CASSLTTGGDQPQHF.